These 18 T cell receptor beta chains originate from one sample sequenced in a study of cytomegalovirus exposure and HLA in healthy donors. The PCR made use of 60 Vbeta and 13 Jbeta primers. Clones were read by immunoSEQ multiplex PCR, and TCRdb kept only the in-frame ones, dropping some. The data contain more than 110,000 clones, around 80% of them singletons. Sequencing was performed on PBMCs. The receptors were sampled from a female donor in good health and CMV-seronegative.

CDR3 in DNA: TGTGCCAGCAGCCGACTGACAGGGGGCCCCACAGATACGCAGTATTTT. Its translation is CASSRLTGGPTDTQYF. The chain employs TRBV5-4 and TRBJ2-3, with 10 nucleotides matching TRBD1. The CDR3 totals 16 residues. With 4 bases clipped from V and 2 bases from J, the junction kept 7 bases outside the gene matches. CDR1 and CDR2 (germline): SGHNT, YYREEE (reference sequence).

This clone was found once. The gene calls are TRBV6-5 and TRBJ1-3; possible D gene TRBD1, 5 bases. Germline V gene lookup returns CDR1 MNHEY and CDR2 SVGAGI. V was shortened by 0 bases and J by 3 bases, with 12 bases between the two germline ends. CDR3 length: 16 residues. CDR3 protein: CASSYSSVGGGNTIYF. The CDR3 DNA reads TGTGCCAGCAGTTACTCGTCCGTGGGGGGTGGAAACACCATATATTTT.

The rearrangement uses TRBV9 and TRBJ2-2; TRBD2 matches at 14 bases. CDR1 SGDLS and CDR2 YYNGEE come from the germline V gene. The CDR3 runs to 17 residues. V lost 4 bases to trimming and J lost 4 bases; unmatched junction nucleotides: 6. The CDR3 sequence is CASSLGTSGRGTGELFF. The DNA for the CDR3 is TGTGCCAGCAGCCTCGGGACTAGCGGGAGAGGCACCGGGGAGCTGTTTTTT.

About this clone itself: The CDR3 does not end in the conserved phenylalanine or tryptophan, so this is likely a read error. The limits of the CDR3 on the DNA are not certain, so only TCRdb's listed CDR3 is given. This sequence joins TRBV2 and TRBJ1-1. Counting both end residues, the CDR3 totals 15 amino acids. From germline, CDR1 is SNHLY and CDR2 FYNNEI. The CDR3 reads CASSEVGGARTEALV.

The J gene is TRBJ2-1, the V gene TRBV7-9, with a tentative D call TRBD2 (5 bases). The CDR3 covers 14 residues. The V gene's germline CDR1 is SEHNR and CDR2 FQNEAQ (reference sequence). Trimming stripped 5 bases from V and 8 bases from J, with 16 bases between. Here the CDR3 DNA reads TGTGCCAGCAGCCCCGAGGGCGGCCCGCATGAGCAGTTCTTC. It specifies CASSPEGGPHEQFF.

J is TRBJ2-7 and V is TRBV6-5; the D gene is possibly TRBD2 (5 bases). V gave up 8 bases and J gave up 9 bases, with 23 bases separating them. The germline gives CDR1 MNHEY, CDR2 SVGAGI. The CDR3 is made up of 14 amino acids. As DNA, the CDR3 is TGTGCCAGCCCCCCCGGGGAGTTGGTTTTAGGGCAGTACTTC. Protein: CASPPGELVLGQYF.

Here the CDR3 reads CASRSPGGGTQYF. CDR3 DNA: TGTGCCAGCAGATCCCCAGGGGGAGGGACCCAGTACTTC. V and J are TRBV28 and TRBJ2-5; tentatively, D is TRBD1 (7 bases). From germline, CDR1 is MDHEN and CDR2 SYDVKM. This CDR3 contains 13 residues. Between the trimmed V and J ends, which lost 6 bases and 7 bases, there was a span of 15 bases.

V is TRBV13 and J is TRBJ2-5; 8 positions match TRBD2. The ends lost 4 bases at V and 4 bases at J; junction bases unmatched: 11. This CDR3 has 16 residues. Germline values: CDR1 PRHDT, CDR2 FYEKMQ (reference sequence). Here the CDR3 reads CASSYSAGRGGETQYF. As DNA, the CDR3 is TGTGCCAGCAGCTACTCTGCCGGGAGGGGGGGAGAGACCCAGTACTTC.

The V gene is TRBV15, the J gene TRBJ2-5; perhaps TRBD1 as D (6 bases). V was trimmed by 5 bases and J by 5 bases, leaving 27 bases between them. The length of the CDR3 is 18 residues. Germline CDR1 LNHNV, CDR2 YYDKDF (reference sequence). In DNA form, the CDR3 reads TGTGCCACCAGCCCACCGATGACAGGTTCGGGTTTATTGGAGACCCAGTACTTC. This gives the protein CATSPPMTGSGLLETQYF. The whole variable domain, remainder taken from reference TRBV15 and TRBJ2-5, is DAMVIQNPRYQVTQFGKPVTLSCSQTLNHNVMYWYQQKSSQAPKLLFHYYDKDFNNEADTPDNFQSRRPNTSFCFLDIRSPGLGDTAMYLCATSPPMTGSGLLETQYFGPGTRLLVL.

The chain recombines TRBV27 with TRBJ2-3; the match to TRBD2 covers 9 bases. V was pared by 7 bases and J by 5 bases, with 13 bases of the junction left unmatched. The CDR3 length is 16 residues. Germline CDR1 is MNHEY and CDR2 is SMNVEV (reference sequence). CDR3 sequence: CASIKAGGFLGDTQYF. In nucleotides, the CDR3 is TGTGCCAGCATAAAGGCGGGAGGGTTTCTGGGAGATACGCAGTATTTT.

The chain uses TRBV29-1 and TRBJ2-3, with 7 bases that match TRBD1. The CDR3 runs to 16 residues. From germline, CDR1 is SQVTM and CDR2 ANQGSEA. Trimming at V came to 6 bases and at J to 5 bases, leaving 17 bases not matched to a gene. CDR3 in DNA: TGCAGCGTCGTCTTTGGGACAGCAATTTATGGAGATACGCAGTATTTT. This encodes CSVVFGTAIYGDTQYF.

CDR3 sequence reads: CASSLTGTGNTIYF. The CDR3 region has the DNA TGTGCCAGCAGTCTAACAGGGACTGGAAACACCATATATTTT. The chain has TRBV28 and TRBJ1-3, with D maybe TRBD1 (6 bases). V lost 5 bases and J lost 2, with 10 bases in between. Germline CDR1 reads MDHEN; CDR2 reads SYDVKM. The CDR3 is made up of 14 amino acids. The whole variable domain, filled in from reference TRBV28 and TRBJ1-3, reads DVKVTQSSRYLVKRTGEKVFLECVQDMDHENMFWYRQDPGLGLRLIYFSYDVKMKEKGDIPEGYSVSREKKERFSLILESASTNQTSMYLCASSLTGTGNTIYFGEGSWLTVV.

This clone is a singleton in its sample. The chain recombines TRBV28 with TRBJ2-7; possible D gene TRBD1, 5 bases. V was clipped by 3 bases and J by 0 bases, with 21 bases between them. Germline V gives CDR1 MDHEN, CDR2 SYDVKM. This CDR3 is built from 18 residues. CDR3 DNA sequence: TGTGCCAGCAGTTTCCGGACACCTAGGGCGACCAGCTCCTACGAGCAGTACTTC. It codes for CASSFRTPRATSSYEQYF. The full variable domain, in which reference TRBV28 and TRBJ2-7 provide the parts outside the CDR3, is DVKVTQSSRYLVKRTGEKVFLECVQDMDHENMFWYRQDPGLGLRLIYFSYDVKMKEKGDIPEGYSVSREKKERFSLILESASTNQTSMYLCASSFRTPRATSSYEQYFGPGTRLTVT.

This clone was picked up one time. In nucleotides, the CDR3 is TGTGCCAGTAGTTTTCGGACAGGGGGTGGTCATCAGCCCCAGCATTTT. Translating it yields CASSFRTGGGHQPQHF. The V and J genes are TRBV19 and TRBJ1-5, with 10 nucleotides matching TRBD1. In germline, CDR1 is LNHDA, CDR2 SQIVND (reference sequence). V lost 5 bases and J lost 5; bases outside the gene matches: 9. The CDR3 covers 16 residues.

The genes are TRBV19 and TRBJ1-5; 12 bases line up with TRBD1. This CDR3 is 16 amino acids long. The V segment lost 5 bases and the J segment 4 bases; nucleotides outside the gene matches: 6. CDR1 LNHDA and CDR2 SQIVND come from the germline V gene (reference sequence). The CDR3 reads CASSALGQGANQPQHF. DNA for the CDR3: TGTGCCAGTAGTGCCTTGGGACAGGGGGCGAATCAGCCCCAGCATTTT.

The V call is TRBV29-1, the J call TRBJ2-4; TRBD2 matches at 7 bases. Germline V lookup: CDR1 SQVTM, CDR2 ANQGSEA. The CDR3 is 15 residues long. V shed 7 bases and J 2 bases; nucleotides not matched to a gene: 11. The CDR3 coding sequence is TGCAGCGCCCAAAGGGCGGGGGTAACCAAAAACATTCAGTACTTC. Its protein product is CSAQRAGVTKNIQYF.

Concerning this clone: A junction end diverges from the germline sequence, so it may reflect a read error. The DNA of the CDR3 is TGTGCCAGCAGCTTAGGGGGCGCCCGGGGGGAAAGACTGTTTTTT. The encoded protein is CASSLGGARGERLFF. The chain joins TRBV7-6 to TRBJ1-4; weak D call: TRBD1 (5 bases). Germline-derived CDR1 and CDR2 are SGHVS and FNYEAQ. The length of the CDR3 is 15 residues.

The rearrangement joins TRBV25-1 to TRBJ1-3; perhaps TRBD1 as D (6 bases). There are 15 residues in the CDR3. From germline, CDR1 is MGHDK and CDR2 SYGVNS. The ends were cut back, 3 bases at V and 7 bases at J, with 16 bases in the middle. The DNA of the CDR3 is TGTGCCAGCAGTGAGACGAGGGACATAGCCAACACCATATATTTT. It translates to CASSETRDIANTIYF.